This TCR beta chain was sequenced for a study of identical twins' blood T cells. This clonotype was counted only a few times. Its antigen is not known. Overall study results and limits: Twins reportedly had markedly more similar V usage than unrelated donors, even among out-of-frame TCRbeta clonotypes. Each donor's most abundant TCRbeta clonotypes shared more CDR3 sequences with her twin than unrelated donors. Twin similarity might stem from environmental factors, not only genetics.

Libraries were made from RNA as TCR cDNA, using a modified protocol. Each CDR3 protein gets one entry after TCRdb re-called the 5' RACE reads with MiXCR. The sample has 400,000 or so distinct CDR3 sequences; approximately 30% are singletons. The length of the CDR3 is 15 residues. From germline, CDR1 is SGDLS and CDR2 YYNGEE. The V end was cut by 4 bases, the J end by 5 bases, with 18 bases between. The chain carries TRBV9 and TRBJ2-5, with D unresolved. The sample was PBMCs. This sequence was found in a woman between 18 and 55 years old in good health. CDR3 DNA sequence: TGTGCCAGCAGCTCCACCCCCGGATCACACGAGACCCAGTACTTC. It translates to CASSSTPGSHETQYF.